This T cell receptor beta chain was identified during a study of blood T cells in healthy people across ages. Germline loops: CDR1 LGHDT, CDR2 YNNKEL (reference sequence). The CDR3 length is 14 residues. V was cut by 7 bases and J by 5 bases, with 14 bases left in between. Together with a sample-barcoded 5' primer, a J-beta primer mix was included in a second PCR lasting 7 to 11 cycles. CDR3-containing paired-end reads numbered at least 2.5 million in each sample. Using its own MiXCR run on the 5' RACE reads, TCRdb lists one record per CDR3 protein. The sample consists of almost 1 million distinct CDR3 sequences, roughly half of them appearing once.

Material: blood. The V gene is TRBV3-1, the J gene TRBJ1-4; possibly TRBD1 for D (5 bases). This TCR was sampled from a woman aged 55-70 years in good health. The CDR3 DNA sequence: TGTGCCAGCACCGCTGGGGACGGCAATGAAAAACTGTTTTTT. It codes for CASTAGDGNEKLFF. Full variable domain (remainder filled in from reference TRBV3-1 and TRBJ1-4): DTAVSQTPKYLVTQMGNDKSIKCEQNLGHDTMYWYKQDSKKFLKIMFSYNNKELIINETVPNRFSPKSPDKAHLNLHINSLELGDSAVYFCASTAGDGNEKLFFGSGTQLSVL.